This T cell receptor (beta chain) derives from a study of T cells in Graves' hyperthyroidism and ophthalmopathy. Study details: Peripheral blood draws took place at initial diagnosis, ahead of any treatment.

Broader study findings: Onset of ophthalmopathy came a median around 6.5 months after the model predicted it.

Amplification yielded TCR beta CDR3 regions, with RNA transcripts as the source. During a first-round RT-PCR of the TCR CDR3, the HTBI primer set was used. MiXCR, run by TCRdb on the multiplex PCR reads, gives a single entry per CDR3 protein. This table has about 290,000 distinct CDR3 sequences, about 19% appearing once. CDR3 length: 14 amino acids. Germline CDR1 is SGHNT and CDR2 is YYREEE (reference sequence). Trimming took off 1 base at V and 6 bases at J, with 10 bases between the two ends. Criteria for exclusion of patients were uncontrolled infection, other autoimmune disease, pregnancy or lactation. This clonotype was counted a few times. Its target is unknown.

V and J are TRBV5-4 and TRBJ1-4; D is unresolved. The sample consisted of blood. The clonotype was recovered from a middle-aged man with Graves' ophthalmopathy. The CDR3 DNA reads as TGTGCCAGCAGCTTGACGGGGAGTGATGAAAAACTGTTTTTT. It yields the protein CASSLTGSDEKLFF.